Listed here is a single TCR beta chain. No antigen is known for it. This entry is derived from a study of cytomegalovirus exposure and HLA in healthy donors. As for the study in general: As an earlier analysis found, about 200 million T cells yielded approximately 110 million unique TCR beta sequences.

The CDR3 extends over 15 amino acids. Trimming pared 2 bases from V and 0 bases from J, leaving 10 bases between. CDR1 and CDR2 (germline): ENHRY, SYGVKD. Study results and caveats: There were reportedly fewer N-insertions in an Asian-associated ancestry cluster than the roughly 670-donor mean, in a later analysis. The dataset shows that most TCR sequences were rare, while some public TCRs occurred in many donors.

The primer mix had 60 Vbeta and 13 Jbeta primers. TCRdb keeps only in-frame clones here, not all; method: immunoSEQ multiplex PCR. Counted here are around 65,000 clones, over 75% occurring once; the ten biggest clones make up roughly 10%. Sequenced sample: PBMCs. The rearrangement uses TRBV10-3 and TRBJ1-2, with no clear D. This clonotype was sampled from a female donor in good health and CMV-seronegative. For the CDR3, the DNA is TGTGCCATCAGTGAGGAGGGATCAGCTAACTATGGCTACACCTTC. Protein sequence: CAISEEGSANYGYTF.